Sequencing of this TCR beta chain was carried out in a study of T cell repertoires in cytomegalovirus infection. Findings of the study overall: CMV-specific HLA-C-restricted TCR beta clonotypes dominated the ex vivo response.

Worth noting for this clonotype: What it binds is unknown.

TCRdb itself ran the reads through MiXCR, one entry per CDR3 protein. The data hold around 710,000 distinct CDR3 sequences, with 25% to 30% observed a single time. The CDR3 spans 15 residues. The V gene's germline CDR1 is SNHLY and CDR2 FYNNEI. Losses at the gene ends were 1 base for V and 5 bases for J; bases not matched to a gene: 5. The chain uses TRBV2 and TRBJ1-5; TRBD1 agrees at 7 bases. The clonotype comes from a human donor in good health (CMV status not recorded). Some clones in this sample may be carry-over from other donors' samples. The sample in question was cultured CD8+ T cells from PBMCs, obtained from culture after CMV antigen stimulation. CDR3 in DNA: TGTGCCAGCAGTGAAGGGCGACAGGGTGATCAGCCCCAGCATTTT. It codes for CASSEGRQGDQPQHF.